This TCR beta chain emerged from a study of T cell responses to AZD1222 COVID-19 vaccine. Study details: Combined were second doses at about 4 or about 12 weeks. General study results and limits: Unmutated variant regions are reportedly targeted by nearly half of spike-specific TCRs. After the peak T cell response, and only then, were repertoires sampled. Clonal diversity may have been underestimated, and the donors were mostly white British, with more females than males.

In the case of this clone: Antigen unknown.

The CDR3 has 14 residues. V dropped 6 bases and J dropped 9; count of bases not matched to a gene: 4. Germline values: CDR1 MNHEY, CDR2 SVGEGT. Sequenced by immunoSEQ multiplex PCR; TCRdb stores in-frame clones only, minus some. Of approximately 200,000 clones in the sample, roughly 93% were seen once. This clonotype originated in an adult in good health. Sequenced material: peripheral blood, taken on day 0 of AZD1222 vaccination. The J gene is TRBJ2-1, the V gene TRBV6-2 or TRBV6-3, with TRBD2 matching over 14 bases. The CDR3 loop is CASSRGLAGGEQFF. The CDR3 region has the DNA TGTGCCAGCAGCCGAGGACTAGCGGGAGGTGAGCAGTTCTTC.